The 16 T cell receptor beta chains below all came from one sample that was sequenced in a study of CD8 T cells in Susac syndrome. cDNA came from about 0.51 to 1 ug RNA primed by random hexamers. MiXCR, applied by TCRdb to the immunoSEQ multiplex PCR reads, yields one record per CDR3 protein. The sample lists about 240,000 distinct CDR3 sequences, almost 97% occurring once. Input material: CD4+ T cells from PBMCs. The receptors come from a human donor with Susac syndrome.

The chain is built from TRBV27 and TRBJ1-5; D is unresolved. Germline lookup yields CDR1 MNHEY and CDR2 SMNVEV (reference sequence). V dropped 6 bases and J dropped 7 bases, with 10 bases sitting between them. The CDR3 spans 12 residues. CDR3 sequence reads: CASRESGQPQHF. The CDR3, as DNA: TGTGCCAGCAGAGAATCTGGCCAGCCCCAGCATTTT.

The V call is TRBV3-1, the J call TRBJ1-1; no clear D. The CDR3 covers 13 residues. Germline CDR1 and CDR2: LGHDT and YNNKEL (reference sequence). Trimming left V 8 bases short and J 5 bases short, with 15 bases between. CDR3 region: CASRHPLATEAFF. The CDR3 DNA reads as TGTGCCAGCCGGCATCCCCTGGCGACTGAAGCTTTCTTT.

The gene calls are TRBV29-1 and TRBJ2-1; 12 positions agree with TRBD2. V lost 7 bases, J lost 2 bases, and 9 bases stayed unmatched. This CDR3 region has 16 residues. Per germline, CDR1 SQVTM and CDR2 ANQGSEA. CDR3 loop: CSGGLAGGITYNEQFF. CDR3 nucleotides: TGCAGCGGTGGTCTAGCGGGGGGGATTACCTACAATGAGCAGTTCTTC.

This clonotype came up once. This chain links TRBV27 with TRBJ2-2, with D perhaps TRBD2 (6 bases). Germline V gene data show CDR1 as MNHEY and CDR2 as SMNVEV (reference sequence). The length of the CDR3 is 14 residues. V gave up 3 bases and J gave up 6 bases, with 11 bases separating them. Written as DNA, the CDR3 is TGTGCCAGCAGTTTTGGAGGGTCCGCCGGGGAGCTGTTTTTT. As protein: CASSFGGSAGELFF.

The CDR3 DNA reads as TGCAGTGCTAGAGATAGGGCTAGCGGGAGCCACGAGCAGTACTTC. It specifies CSARDRASGSHEQYF. The genes are TRBV20-1 and TRBJ2-7, with 10 positions matching TRBD2. CDR3 size: 15 residues. Germline CDR1 reads DFQATT; CDR2 reads SNEGSKA (reference sequence). V lost 0 bases to trimming and J lost 5 bases; unmatched junction nucleotides: 7.

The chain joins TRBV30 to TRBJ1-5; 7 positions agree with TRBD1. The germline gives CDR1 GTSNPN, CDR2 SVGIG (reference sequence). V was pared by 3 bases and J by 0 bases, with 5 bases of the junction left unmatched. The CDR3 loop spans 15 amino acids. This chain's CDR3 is CAWRETGYSNQPQHF. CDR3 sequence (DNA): TGTGCCTGGAGGGAGACAGGGTATAGCAATCAGCCCCAGCATTTT. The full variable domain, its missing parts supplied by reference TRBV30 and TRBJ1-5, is SQTIHQWPATLVQPVGSPLSLECTVEGTSNPNLYWYRQAAGRGLQLLFYSVGIGQISSEVPQNLSASRPQDRQFILSSKKLLLSDSGFYLCAWRETGYSNQPQHFGDGTRLSIL.

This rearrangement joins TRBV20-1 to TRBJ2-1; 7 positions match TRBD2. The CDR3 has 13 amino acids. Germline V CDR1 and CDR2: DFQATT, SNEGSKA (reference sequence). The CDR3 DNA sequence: TGCAGCGGGGGAGGGGCATCCTACAATGAGCAGTTCTTC. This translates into CSGGGASYNEQFF.

As DNA, the CDR3 is TGTGCCAGTAGTCCCCACCGGACAGGGGACACTGAAGCTTTCTTT. This codes for CASSPHRTGDTEAFF. The chain joins TRBV19 to TRBJ1-1, with TRBD1 matching over 9 bases. Germline CDR1 LNHDA, CDR2 SQIVND (reference sequence). CDR3 length equals 15 residues. V lost 5 bases to trimming and J lost 3 bases; unmatched junction nucleotides: 7.

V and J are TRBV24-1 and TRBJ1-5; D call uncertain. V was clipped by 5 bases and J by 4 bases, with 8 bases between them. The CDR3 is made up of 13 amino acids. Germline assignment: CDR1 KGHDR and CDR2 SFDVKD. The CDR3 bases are TGTGCCACCAGTGTTAGGGTTAATCAGCCCCAGCATTTT. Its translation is CATSVRVNQPQHF.

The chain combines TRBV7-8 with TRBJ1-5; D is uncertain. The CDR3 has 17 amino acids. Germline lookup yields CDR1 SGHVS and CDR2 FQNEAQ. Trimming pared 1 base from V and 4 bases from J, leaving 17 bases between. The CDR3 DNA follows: TGTGCCAGCAGCTTAGTAGTGTCGTTGACAAATAATCAGCCCCAGCATTTT. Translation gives CASSLVVSLTNNQPQHF.

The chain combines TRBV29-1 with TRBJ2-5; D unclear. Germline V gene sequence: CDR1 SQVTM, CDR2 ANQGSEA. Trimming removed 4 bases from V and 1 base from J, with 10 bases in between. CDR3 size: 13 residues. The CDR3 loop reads CSVGLRLQETQYF. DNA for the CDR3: TGCAGCGTTGGTTTGAGGCTCCAAGAGACCCAGTACTTC.

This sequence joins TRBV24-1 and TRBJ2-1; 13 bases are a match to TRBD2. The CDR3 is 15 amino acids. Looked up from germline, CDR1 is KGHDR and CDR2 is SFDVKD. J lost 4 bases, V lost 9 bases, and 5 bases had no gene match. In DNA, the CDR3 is TGTGCCACCGGGGGGACTAGCGGGAAGTACAATGAGCAGTTCTTC. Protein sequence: CATGGTSGKYNEQFF.

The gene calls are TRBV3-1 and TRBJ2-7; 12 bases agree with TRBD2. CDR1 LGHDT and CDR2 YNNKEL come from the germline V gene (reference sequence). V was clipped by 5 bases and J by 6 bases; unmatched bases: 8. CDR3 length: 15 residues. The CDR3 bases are TGTGCCAGCAGCACCTCTCCACTAGCGGGAGGCGAGCAGTACTTC. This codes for CASSTSPLAGGEQYF.

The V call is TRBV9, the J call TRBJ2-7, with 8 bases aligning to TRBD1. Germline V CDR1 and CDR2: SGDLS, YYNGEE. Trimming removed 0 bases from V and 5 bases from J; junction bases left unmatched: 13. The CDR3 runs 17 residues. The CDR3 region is CASSVGFPGQGRHEQYF. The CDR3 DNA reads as TGTGCCAGCAGCGTAGGCTTTCCCGGACAGGGTCGCCACGAGCAGTACTTC.

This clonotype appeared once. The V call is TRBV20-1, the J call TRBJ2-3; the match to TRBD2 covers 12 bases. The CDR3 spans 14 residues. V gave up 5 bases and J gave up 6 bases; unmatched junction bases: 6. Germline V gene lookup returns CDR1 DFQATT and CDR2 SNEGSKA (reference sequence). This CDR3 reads CSAGLAGREDTQYF. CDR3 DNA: TGCAGTGCTGGACTAGCGGGACGTGAGGATACGCAGTATTTT.

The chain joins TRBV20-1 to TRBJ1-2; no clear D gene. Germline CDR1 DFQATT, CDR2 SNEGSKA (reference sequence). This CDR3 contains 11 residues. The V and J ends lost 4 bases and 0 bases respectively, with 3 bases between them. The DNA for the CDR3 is TGCAGTGCTATATCTAACTATGGCTACACCTTC. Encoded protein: CSAISNYGYTF.